This entry lists 27 T cell receptor beta chains sequenced from one sample in a study of PD-1 blockade in classical Hodgkin lymphoma. Assay used: immunoSEQ multiplex PCR; TCRdb lists only in-frame clones, some missing. The sample yields about 45,000 clones, roughly three quarters seen once. Every patient experienced relapse after autologous stem cell transplantation, and brentuximab vedotin exposure varied. This specimen was peripheral blood mononuclear cells (PBMCs), taken before the second cycle of nivolumab. These TCRs come from a human donor with classical Hodgkin lymphoma.

The J gene is TRBJ2-1, the V gene TRBV9, with TRBD2 matching over 8 bases. The CDR3 runs 15 residues. After removal of 4 bases from V and 8 bases from J, the junction contained 11 bases not matched to a gene. Germline V gene lookup returns CDR1 SGDLS and CDR2 YYNGEE. The CDR3, as DNA: TGTGCCAGCAGCATCTGGAGCGGGAGCGAGGATGAGCAGTTCTTC. This sequence encodes CASSIWSGSEDEQFF.

V gene TRBV4-2 combines with J gene TRBJ2-2, with D tentatively TRBD2 (5 bases). Germline-derived CDR1 and CDR2 are LGHNA and YNFKEQ. This CDR3 has 13 amino acids. The V gene lost 0 bases and the J gene lost 8 bases, with 7 bases spanning the gap. The CDR3 DNA reads as TGTGCCAGCAGCCAAGACCTAGCAGGGGAGCTGTTTTTT. Translation gives CASSQDLAGELFF.

In regard to this clone: Germline is not matched at one junction end, which may reflect a read error. This chain uses TRBV5-1 with TRBJ1-1; D uncertain. Germline V gene lookup returns CDR1 SGHRS and CDR2 YFSETQ. This CDR3 comprises 13 residues. CDR3 in DNA: TGTGCCAGCAGCACGCAAGCGAACACTGAAGCTTTCTTT. It encodes CASSTQANTEAFF.

The J gene is TRBJ2-3, the V gene TRBV9, with D unclear. Between the trimmed V and J ends, which lost 0 bases and 9 bases, there was a span of 17 bases. This CDR3 comprises 15 residues. CDR1 is SGDLS and CDR2 is YYNGEE in the germline V gene. CDR3 in DNA: TGTGCCAGCAGCGTAGGTTCGGATTCCGTTGGCACGCAGTATTTT. Translated, it gives CASSVGSDSVGTQYF.

This rearrangement joins TRBV28 to TRBJ2-3; TRBD2 is a possible D gene (6 bases). The germline V and J ends were trimmed by 7 bases and 6 bases, with 14 bases remaining between them. CDR3 length equals 13 residues. CDR1 is MDHEN, CDR2 SYDVKM, per germline. The CDR3 nucleotides read TGTGCCAGCACTTCGACCCGGGGGGATACGCAGTATTTT. Amino acids: CASTSTRGDTQYF.

The chain has TRBV4-3 and TRBJ2-7; TRBD2 agrees at 10 bases. Germline values: CDR1 LGHNA, CDR2 YSLEER. V trimming: 3 bases; J trimming: 7 bases; junction bases outside the gene matches: 9. The CDR3 loop spans 15 amino acids. The CDR3 loop is CASSHLSGGLYEQYF. The CDR3 DNA is TGCGCCAGCAGCCACCTTAGCGGGGGGCTTTATGAGCAGTACTTC.

In nucleotides, the CDR3 is TGTGCCAGCAGCGCAGAACAGGGTACTTTGGAGACCCAGTACTTC. Protein: CASSAEQGTLETQYF. J is TRBJ2-5 and V is TRBV9; possibly TRBD1 for D (6 bases). V was cut by 3 bases and J by 5 bases, with 17 bases left in between. CDR3 length equals 15 residues. Looked up from germline, CDR1 is SGDLS and CDR2 is YYNGEE.

The chain combines TRBV6-1 with TRBJ2-1, with 8 nucleotides matching TRBD1. Trimming took 4 bases from V and 2 from J; bases not matched to a gene: 10. This CDR3 region has 17 residues. Germline assignment: CDR1 MNHNS and CDR2 SASEGT. Here the CDR3 reads CASSAGRARGPYNEQFF. Here the CDR3 DNA reads TGTGCCAGCAGTGCAGGGCGGGCCAGGGGGCCCTACAATGAGCAGTTCTTC.

This chain connects TRBV4-3 to TRBJ1-1, with no clear D. This CDR3 contains 15 residues. Germline-derived CDR1 and CDR2 are LGHNA and YSLEER. The V and J ends lost 2 bases and 2 bases respectively, with 12 bases between them. CDR3 coding DNA: TGCGCCAGCAGCCAATCCCCTACACCAAACACTGAAGCTTTCTTT. This codes for CASSQSPTPNTEAFF.

This rearrangement joins TRBV7-8 to TRBJ2-7; 10 nucleotides agree with TRBD1. Losses at the gene ends were 1 base for V and 0 bases for J; bases not matched to a gene: 6. CDR3 length equals 17 residues. The germline gives CDR1 SGHVS, CDR2 FQNEAQ. CDR3 loop: CASSLDTGTGASYEQYF. DNA of the CDR3: TGTGCCAGCAGCTTAGACACCGGGACAGGGGCCTCCTACGAGCAGTACTTC.

In its sample, this clone ranks as medium-sized. V usage is TRBV28 and J usage is TRBJ1-3; the D is unclear. There are 17 residues in the CDR3. The germline V gene encodes CDR1 MDHEN and CDR2 SYDVKM. Trimming cost V 5 bases and J 2 bases, with 19 bases left between them. This CDR3 is CASSPLEITETGNTIYF. CDR3 DNA sequence: TGTGCCAGCAGTCCCCTGGAAATTACAGAGACTGGAAACACCATATATTTT.

The chain joins TRBV4-2 to TRBJ1-2, with a possible D match to TRBD1 (6 bases). Trimming stripped 5 bases from V and 7 bases from J, with 23 bases between. The germline CDR1 and CDR2 sequences are LGHNA and YNFKEQ. The CDR3 sequence is 16 residues long. DNA for the CDR3: TGTGCCAGCAGCTTGGACGTCGAACAGGGTATAGTTGGCTACACCTTC. This encodes CASSLDVEQGIVGYTF.

This clone was found once. The CDR3 loop reads CASSLDSYNEQFF. CDR3 nucleotides: TGTGCCAGCAGTTTGGACTCGTACAATGAGCAGTTCTTC. The chain links TRBV27 to TRBJ2-1; D might be TRBD2 (5 bases). The CDR3 contains 13 residues. CDR1 is MNHEY and CDR2 is SMNVEV in the germline V gene (reference sequence). Trimming shortened V by 3 bases and J by 4 bases, and 7 bases separated the two germline ends.

This rearrangement joins TRBV13 to TRBJ1-2; D possibly corresponds to TRBD1 (6 bases). With 1 base removed from V and 6 bases from J, the gap between germline ends came to 12 bases. CDR3 length: 14 residues. Germline CDR1 is PRHDT and CDR2 is FYEKMQ (reference sequence). As DNA, the CDR3 is TGTGCCAGCAGCTTAGAGCAGGGGCTCGATGGCTACACCTTC. This codes for CASSLEQGLDGYTF.

CDR3 coding DNA: TGCGCCAGCAGCCATCAGGCGGGAGGGGCGTTGGGCTACGAGCAGTACTTC. The encoded protein is CASSHQAGGALGYEQYF. The chain joins TRBV4-3 to TRBJ2-7; 9 positions match TRBD2. The CDR3 length is 17 residues. The V gene end was trimmed by 3 bases and the J gene end by 3 bases; junction bases not matched to a gene: 12. The germline V gene has CDR1 LGHNA and CDR2 YSLEER.

This sequence joins TRBV4-3 and TRBJ2-7, with 7 bases aligning to TRBD2. CDR1 is LGHNA and CDR2 is YSLEER in the germline V gene. Germline trimming cut 1 base from V and 5 bases from J; bases unmatched to any gene: 5. The CDR3 is 14 residues long. The CDR3 region has the DNA TGCGCCAGCAGCCAAGTGGGAGGGTCCCACGAGCAGTACTTC. Translation gives CASSQVGGSHEQYF.

This clone came up a few times. The genes are TRBV9 and TRBJ2-1; D might be TRBD2 (6 bases). V lost 0 bases to trimming and J lost 9 bases, with 13 bases between them. The CDR3 has 14 amino acids. The germline V gene has CDR1 SGDLS and CDR2 YYNGEE. The CDR3 DNA reads TGTGCCAGCAGCGTAGCTGGTGGGAGGCGTGAGCAGTTCTTC. It codes for CASSVAGGRREQFF.

CDR3 nucleotide sequence: TGTGCCAGCAGTGAATGGGAAGACGATAGCAATCAGCCCCAGCATTTT. It yields the protein CASSEWEDDSNQPQHF. The genes are TRBV6-1 and TRBJ1-5, with unresolved D. Trimming took 2 bases from V and 0 from J, leaving 11 bases between them. Germline CDR1 and CDR2: MNHNS and SASEGT. This CDR3 is built from 16 residues.

This chain links TRBV6-6 with TRBJ2-1, with a possible D match to TRBD1 (6 bases). This CDR3 is built from 14 residues. Germline loops: CDR1 MNHNY, CDR2 SVGAGI (reference sequence). V lost 5 bases to trimming and J lost 7 bases, with 15 bases between them. This chain's CDR3 is CASSPAPDRNEQFF. As DNA, the CDR3 is TGTGCCAGCAGTCCCGCGCCCGACAGGAATGAGCAGTTCTTC.

The chain is built from TRBV30 and TRBJ1-5; 7 bases are shared with TRBD1. V was pared by 4 bases and J by 3 bases, with 3 bases of the junction left unmatched. Per the germline V gene, CDR1 is GTSNPN and CDR2 is SVGIG (reference sequence). This CDR3 has 13 amino acids. The CDR3 loop reads CAWMGQSNQPQHF. The DNA of the CDR3 is TGTGCCTGGATGGGACAGTCCAATCAGCCCCAGCATTTT.

V and J are TRBV14 and TRBJ2-7, with D unclear. Germline V gene data show CDR1 as SGHDN and CDR2 as FVKESK. With 1 base removed from V and 4 bases from J, the gap between germline ends came to 14 bases. The CDR3 extends over 15 amino acids. The CDR3 bases are TGTGCCAGCAGCCAAGTCACAGACGTGGGATACGAGCAGTACTTC. Protein: CASSQVTDVGYEQYF.

For the CDR3, the DNA is TGCGCCAGCAGCCCCCAAGGAAGGGCTCAAACGTTAGACAGAAAAAACCGGGGGGGCACTGAAGCTTTCTTT. Amino acids: CASSPQGRAQTLDRKNRGGTEAFF. The V call is TRBV5-1, the J call TRBJ1-1, with TRBD1 as a possible D gene (5 bases). Deletions cut 4 bases from V and 4 bases from J, with 44 bases between. The CDR3 contains 24 residues. Germline values: CDR1 SGHRS, CDR2 YFSETQ.

This chain connects TRBV6-6 to TRBJ2-7, with D maybe TRBD1 (5 bases). V lost 5 bases to trimming and J lost 0 bases, with 17 bases between them. The V gene's germline CDR1 is MNHNY and CDR2 SVGAGI (reference sequence). The CDR3 contains 16 residues. The DNA of the CDR3 is TGTGCCAGCAGTCACTTTGGGGCAGAGAGCTCCTACGAGCAGTACTTC. This codes for CASSHFGAESSYEQYF.

The chain carries TRBV7-3 and TRBJ2-7; possible D gene TRBD2, 5 bases. The germline V gene encodes CDR1 SGHTA and CDR2 FQGTGA. The CDR3 runs to 12 residues. Between the trimmed V and J ends, which lost 5 bases and 3 bases, there was a span of 8 bases. CDR3 nucleotides: TGTGCCAGCAGCGAAGGGAGCTACGAGCAGTACTTC. The encoded protein is CASSEGSYEQYF.

The chain employs TRBV7-9 and TRBJ2-2; tentative D call: TRBD2 (6 bases). This CDR3 contains 15 residues. The V and J ends lost 4 bases and 8 bases respectively, with 17 bases between them. CDR1 and CDR2 from the germline V gene are SEHNR and FQNEAQ (reference sequence). The CDR3 protein is CASSSLSGVAGELFF. DNA of the CDR3: TGTGCCAGCAGCTCTCTATCGGGAGTAGCTGGGGAGCTGTTTTTT.

Only one count was recorded for this clone. V usage is TRBV30 and J usage is TRBJ1-3, with D maybe TRBD1 (5 bases). CDR3 length: 13 amino acids. Trimming pared 7 bases from V and 4 bases from J, leaving 14 bases between. Germline V lookup: CDR1 GTSNPN, CDR2 SVGIG (reference sequence). CDR3 in DNA: TGTGCCTTGAATCAGGGTTCCGGAAACACCATATATTTT. Protein: CALNQGSGNTIYF.

The CDR3 region is CSVVQASYEQYF. The CDR3 DNA reads as TGCAGCGTTGTTCAGGCGTCCTACGAGCAGTACTTC. The rearrangement links TRBV29-1 to TRBJ2-7, with D unclear. This CDR3 contains 12 residues. The V gene lost 4 bases and the J gene lost 1 base, with 8 bases spanning the gap. Germline CDR1 and CDR2: SQVTM and ANQGSEA.